This TCR beta chain was identified during a study of shared clonotypes between healthy human individuals. Whole-study context: Each donor's CD8 memory used one plate, CD8 naive two, each CD4 subset three.

As to this clone: Its matching antigen is unknown. The sample has other DNA sequences that encode this CDR3 too.

The trim removed 1 base at V and 1 base at J, leaving 3 bases unmatched. The CDR3 loop spans 15 amino acids. CDR1 and CDR2 from the germline V gene are SGHNT and YYREEE (reference sequence). The protocol was immunoSEQ multiplex PCR, while the TCRdb copy is restricted to in-frame clones and leaves out a portion. The sample contains over a million clones, 65% to 80% of which appear only once. Study conclusions and caveats: On the whole, naive subsets had larger estimated richness than memory subsets had. A few donors had roughly 5% of their naive CD4 clonotypes in common.

This receptor was identified in a man between 18 and 35 years old in good health. This chain connects TRBV5-4 to TRBJ2-3, with TRBD2 matching over 7 bases. The specimen sequenced was memory CD4+ T cells sorted from blood. Indicated subset: CD45RA-negative fraction. The CDR3 nucleotides read TGTGCCAGCAGCTTGTCGGGAGGTGGCACAGATACGCAGTATTTT. Its protein is CASSLSGGGTDTQYF.